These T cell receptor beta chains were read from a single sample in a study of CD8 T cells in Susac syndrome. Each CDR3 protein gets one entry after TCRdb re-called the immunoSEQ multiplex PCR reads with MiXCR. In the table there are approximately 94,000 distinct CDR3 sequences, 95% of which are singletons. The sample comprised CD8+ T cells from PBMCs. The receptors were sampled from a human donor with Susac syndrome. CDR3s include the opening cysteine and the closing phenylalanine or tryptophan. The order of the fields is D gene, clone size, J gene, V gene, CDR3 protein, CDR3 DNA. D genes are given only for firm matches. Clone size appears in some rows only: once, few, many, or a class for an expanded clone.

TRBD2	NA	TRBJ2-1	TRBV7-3	CASSSQAGDIDNEQFF	TGTGCCAGCAGCTCTCAAGCGGGAGACATTGACAATGAGCAGTTCTTC
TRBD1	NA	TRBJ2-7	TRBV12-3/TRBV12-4	CASSLRGGGHTYEQYF	TGTGCCAGCAGCCTGCGAGGGGGCGGTCATACCTACGAGCAGTACTTC
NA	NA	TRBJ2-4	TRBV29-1	CSVDGGRSNIQYF	TGCAGCGTTGACGGCGGCCGATCAAACATTCAGTACTTC
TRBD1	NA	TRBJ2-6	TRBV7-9	CASSFLSWDRSGANVLTF	TGTGCCAGCAGCTTCCTTTCGTGGGACAGGTCTGGGGCCAACGTCCTGACTTTC
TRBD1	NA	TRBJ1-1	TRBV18	CASSPYQDRAEAFF	TGTGCCAGCTCACCATACCAGGACAGGGCCGAAGCTTTCTTT
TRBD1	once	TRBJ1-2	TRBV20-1	CSAREGTGASYTF	TGCAGTGCTAGAGAAGGGACAGGGGCGTCCTACACCTTC
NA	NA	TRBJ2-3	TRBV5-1	CASSLERSTDTQYF	TGCGCCAGCTCGTTGGAGAGAAGCACAGATACGCAGTATTTT
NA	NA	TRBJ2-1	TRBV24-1	CATSDPRSSYNEQFF	TGTGCCACCAGTGATCCCCGGAGCTCCTACAATGAGCAGTTCTTC
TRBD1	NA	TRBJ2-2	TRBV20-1	CSARRQGAGTGELFF	TGCAGTGCTAGAAGACAGGGGGCCGGAACCGGGGAGCTGTTTTTT
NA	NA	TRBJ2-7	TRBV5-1	CASRLGAIHEQYF	TGCGCCAGCAGGTTGGGGGCCATCCACGAGCAGTACTTC
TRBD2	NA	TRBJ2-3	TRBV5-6	CASSLLAGGNLDTQYF	TGTGCCAGCAGCTTGCTAGCGGGGGGGAATCTGGATACGCAGTATTTT
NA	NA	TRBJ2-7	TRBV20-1	CSARGGHSSSYEQYF	TGCAGTGCTAGAGGGGGTCACTCAAGCTCCTACGAGCAGTACTTC
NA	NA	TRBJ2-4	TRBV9	CASSASATGRVRYF	TGTGCCAGCAGCGCCTCCGCGACCGGGAGAGTTCGGTACTTC
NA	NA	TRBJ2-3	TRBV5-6	CASSRERGATDTQYF	TGTGCCAGCAGCCGGGAAAGGGGCGCGACAGATACGCAGTATTTT
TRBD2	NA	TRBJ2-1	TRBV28	CASSFGAGAREQFF	TGTGCCAGCAGTTTCGGAGCGGGGGCCCGTGAGCAGTTCTTC
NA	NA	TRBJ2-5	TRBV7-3	CASSSLLQETQYF	TGTGCCAGCAGCTCTCTACTACAAGAGACCCAGTACTTC
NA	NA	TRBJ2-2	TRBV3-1	CASSQDGRELFF	TGTGCCAGCAGCCAAGATGGGAGGGAGCTGTTTTTT
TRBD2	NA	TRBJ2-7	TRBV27	CASRRGAYEQYF	TGTGCCAGCCGCCGGGGGGCCTACGAGCAGTACTTC
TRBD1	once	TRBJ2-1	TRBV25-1	CASSDRQGTHNEQFF	TGTGCCAGCAGTGATCGACAGGGCACCCACAATGAGCAGTTCTTC
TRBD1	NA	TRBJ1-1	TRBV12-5	CASGKDRETEAFF	TGTGCTAGTGGTAAGGACAGGGAAACTGAAGCTTTCTTT
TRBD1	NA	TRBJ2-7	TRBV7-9	CASSLTDRGFYEQYF	TGTGCCAGCAGCTTAACGGACAGGGGGTTTTACGAGCAGTACTTC
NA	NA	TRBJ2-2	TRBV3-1	CASSQDSWVGELFF	TGTGCCAGCAGCCAAGACTCTTGGGTCGGGGAGCTGTTTTTT
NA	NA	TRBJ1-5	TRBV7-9	CASSLGGDGQPQHF	TGTGCCAGCAGCCTCGGGGGGGACGGGCAGCCCCAGCATTTT
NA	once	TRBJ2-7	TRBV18	CASSHPPAGVNEQYF	TGTGCCAGCTCACATCCCCCGGCAGGGGTTAACGAGCAGTACTTC
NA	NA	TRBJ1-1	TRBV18	CASSPPGGLLNTEAFF	TGTGCCAGCTCACCACCGGGGGGCTTGCTGAACACTGAAGCTTTCTTT
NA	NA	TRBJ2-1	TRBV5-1	CASSLGRGPRDEQFF	TGCGCCAGCAGCTTGGGGCGGGGACCAAGGGATGAGCAGTTCTTC
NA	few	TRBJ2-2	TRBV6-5	CASSYSNTGELFF	TGTGCCAGCAGTTACTCGAACACCGGGGAGCTGTTTTTT
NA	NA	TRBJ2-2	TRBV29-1	CSVERGTGELFF	TGCAGCGTTGAACGGGGCACCGGGGAGCTGTTTTTT
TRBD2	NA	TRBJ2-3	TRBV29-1	CSVIAGGADTQYF	TGCAGCGTTATAGCGGGGGGGGCAGATACGCAGTATTTT
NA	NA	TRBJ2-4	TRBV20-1	CSANPGAGLLHIQYF	TGCAGTGCTAATCCCGGGGCGGGCCTGCTCCACATTCAGTACTTC
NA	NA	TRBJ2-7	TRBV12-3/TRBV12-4	CASSPDRSSYEQYF	TGTGCCAGCAGTCCTGACAGGTCATCCTACGAGCAGTACTTC
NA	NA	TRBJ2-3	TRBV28	CASSLPSTDTQYF	TGTGCCAGCAGTTTACCTAGCACAGATACGCAGTATTTT
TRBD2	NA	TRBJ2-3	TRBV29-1	CSATGLAVSTDTQYF	TGCAGCGCCACCGGACTAGCGGTTAGCACAGATACGCAGTATTTT
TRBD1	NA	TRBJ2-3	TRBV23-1	CASSQPDRETQYF	TGCGCCAGCAGTCAACCCGACAGGGAGACGCAGTATTTT
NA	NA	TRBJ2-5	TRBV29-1	CSVRLVLQETQYF	TGCAGCGTCCGACTAGTTCTGCAAGAGACCCAGTACTTC
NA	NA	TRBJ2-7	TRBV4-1	CASSQGSGPYEQYF	TGCGCCAGCAGCCAAGGGTCAGGACCCTACGAGCAGTACTTC
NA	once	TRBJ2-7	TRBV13	CASSLIRAGEVQYF	TGTGCCAGCAGCTTAATCCGGGCAGGGGAGGTGCAGTACTTC
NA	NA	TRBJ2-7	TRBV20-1	CSARGTPDSGGSYEQYF	TGCAGTGCTAGAGGCACCCCGGATAGCGGAGGCTCCTACGAGCAGTACTTC
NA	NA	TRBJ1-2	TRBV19	CASSMWVDRDGYTF	TGTGCCAGTAGTATGTGGGTAGACCGTGATGGCTACACCTTC
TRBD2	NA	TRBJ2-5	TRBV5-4	CASSLDGGGARETQYF	TGTGCCAGCAGCTTGGACGGCGGGGGGGCCCGTGAGACCCAGTACTTC
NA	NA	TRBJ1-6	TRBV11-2	CASSSSIRGGVDSPLHF	TGTGCCAGCAGCTCGTCTATCCGGGGGGGCGTAGATTCACCCCTCCACTTT
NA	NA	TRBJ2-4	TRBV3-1	CASSHRGAKNIQYF	TGTGCCAGCAGCCACAGGGGTGCCAAAAACATTCAGTACTTC
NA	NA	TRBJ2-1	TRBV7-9	CASSSDPHNEQFF	TGTGCCAGCAGTAGCGACCCCCACAATGAGCAGTTCTTC
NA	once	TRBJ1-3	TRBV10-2	CASSETGNSGNTIYF	TGCGCCAGCAGTGAGACGGGGAACTCTGGAAACACCATATATTTT
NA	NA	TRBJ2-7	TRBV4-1	CASSQEGQGDAYEQYF	TGCGCCAGCAGCCAAGAAGGGCAGGGTGACGCCTACGAGCAGTACTTC
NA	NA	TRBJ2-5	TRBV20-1	CSARGPVGETQYF	TGCAGTGCTAGGGGACCGGTAGGAGAGACCCAGTACTTC
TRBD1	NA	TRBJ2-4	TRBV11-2	CASTPDRGRDIQYF	TGTGCCAGCACTCCGGACAGGGGACGGGACATTCAGTACTTC
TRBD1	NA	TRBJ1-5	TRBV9	CASSPGGTTQPQHF	TGTGCCAGCAGCCCAGGGGGGACCACTCAGCCCCAGCATTTT
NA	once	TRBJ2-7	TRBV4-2	CASSQTESGSYEQYF	TGTGCCAGCAGCCAGACTGAGAGCGGCTCCTACGAGCAGTACTTC
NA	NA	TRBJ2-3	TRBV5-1	CASSGTQGTDTQYF	TGCGCCAGCAGCGGAACACAGGGCACAGATACGCAGTATTTT
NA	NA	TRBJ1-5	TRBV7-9	CASSLMTGQPQHF	TGTGCCAGCAGCTTAATGACGGGACAGCCCCAGCATTTT
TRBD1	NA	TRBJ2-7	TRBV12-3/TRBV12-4	CASSSTGEGTYEQYF	TGTGCCAGCAGTTCAACAGGGGAAGGAACCTACGAGCAGTACTTC
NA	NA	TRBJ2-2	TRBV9	CASSVAGELFF	TGTGCCAGCAGCGTAGCGGGGGAGCTGTTTTTT
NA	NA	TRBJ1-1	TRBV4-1	CASSQGPGSGTEAFF	TGCGCCAGCAGCCAAGGTCCTGGGTCGGGAACTGAAGCTTTCTTT
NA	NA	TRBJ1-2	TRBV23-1	CASSPSPYGGARGYTF	TGCGCCAGCAGTCCCTCACCATACGGGGGTGCAAGAGGCTACACCTTC
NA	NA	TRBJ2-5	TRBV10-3	CAISDGLETQYF	TGTGCCATCAGTGATGGCTTGGAGACCCAGTACTTC
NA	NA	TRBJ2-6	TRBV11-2	CASSLDRSGVSGANVLTF	TGTGCCAGCAGCTTAGACCGTAGCGGAGTCTCTGGGGCCAACGTCCTGACTTTC
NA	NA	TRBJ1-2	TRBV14	CASSRDLKGYGYTF	TGTGCCAGCAGCCGGGACTTAAAGGGCTATGGCTACACCTTC
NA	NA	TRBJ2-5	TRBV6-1	CASSESLLQETQYF	TGTGCCAGCAGTGAGAGTTTACTACAAGAGACCCAGTACTTC